This is a list of T cell receptor beta chains from one sample in a study of vaccination and CD4 T cells after COVID-19. One entry per CDR3 protein results from TCRdb running MiXCR on the PCR reads. The data show more than 7,000 distinct CDR3 sequences, around 50% seen once. Their antigen targets remain unknown. Sequenced material: CD4+ T cells from blood, cultured in vitro. Receptors originate from a human donor who had recovered from COVID-19. The CDR3 runs from the conserved cysteine through the conserved F or W. The D gene is left open where the match is weak. Not all rows give a size; the values are once, few, many and, for expanded clones, a class.

len	d_gene	abundance	v_gene	j_gene	CDR3aa	CDR3nt
15	TRBD1	NA	TRBV7-8	TRBJ1-6	CASSLGQGGNSPLHF	TGTGCCAGCAGCCTAGGACAGGGTGGTAATTCACCCCTCCACTTT
12	NA	NA	TRBV5-1	TRBJ2-5	CASSGQTETQYF	TGCGCCAGCAGCGGGCAGACGGAGACCCAGTACTTC
12	NA	NA	TRBV27	TRBJ1-5	CASSPRGQPQHF	TGTGCCAGCAGCCCCCGGGGCCAGCCCCAGCATTTT
14	NA	medium-sized	TRBV11-2	TRBJ2-5	CASSPFTDQETQYF	TGTGCCAGCAGCCCTTTCACAGACCAAGAGACCCAGTACTTC
18	TRBD2	NA	TRBV6-2/TRBV6-3	TRBJ2-7	CASSYPPMTSGEAYEQYF	TGTGCCAGCAGTTACCCACCGATGACTAGCGGGGAGGCCTACGAGCAGTACTTC
12	NA	NA	TRBV24-1	TRBJ2-3	CATSDGRDTQYF	TGTGCCACCAGTGATGGGCGGGATACGCAGTATTTT
15	NA	NA	TRBV4-1	TRBJ2-2	CASSQGQTLTGELFF	TGCGCCAGCAGCCAAGGCCAGACTCTCACCGGGGAGCTGTTTTTT
14	NA	NA	TRBV7-2	TRBJ1-2	CASSFVSSNYGYTF	TGTGCCAGCAGCTTTGTTAGCTCTAACTATGGCTACACCTTC
13	NA	NA	TRBV7-6	TRBJ2-2	CASSLVITGELFF	TGTGCCAGCAGCTTAGTAATCACCGGGGAGCTGTTTTTT
15	NA	NA	TRBV6-2/TRBV6-3	TRBJ2-5	CASSYSRGRQETQYF	TGTGCCAGCAGTTACTCGAGAGGGCGGCAAGAGACCCAGTACTTC
16	TRBD2	medium-sized	TRBV25-1	TRBJ2-3	CASSELAGVNTDTQYF	TGTGCCAGCAGTGAACTAGCGGGAGTGAACACAGATACGCAGTATTTT
13	NA	NA	TRBV7-2	TRBJ2-7	CASSLWTDAEQYF	TGTGCCAGCAGCTTATGGACAGATGCCGAGCAGTACTTC
16	NA	NA	TRBV5-1	TRBJ2-3	CASSLSWGGLTDTQYF	TGCGCCAGCAGCTTGTCGTGGGGGGGCTTGACAGATACGCAGTATTTT
17	NA	large	TRBV7-9	TRBJ2-3	CASSYHFRDTSTDTQYF	TGTGCCAGCAGCTACCACTTCCGGGACACTAGCACAGATACGCAGTATTTT
16	NA	NA	TRBV7-7	TRBJ2-3	CASSLGGGVWTDTQYF	TGTGCTAGCAGCTTAGGTGGGGGTGTATGGACAGATACGCAGTATTTT
14	NA	few	TRBV7-8	TRBJ2-7	CASSPSLQGNEQYF	TGTGCCAGCAGCCCCTCGCTGCAGGGAAACGAGCAGTACTTC
16	TRBD1	NA	TRBV5-1	TRBJ1-1	CASRRTGGGSNTEAFF	TGCGCCAGCAGGCGGACAGGGGGCGGTTCTAACACTGAAGCTTTCTTT
15	TRBD1	NA	TRBV28	TRBJ1-5	CASRGGTGRNQPQHF	TGTGCCAGCAGGGGGGGGACAGGGAGGAATCAGCCCCAGCATTTT
12	NA	NA	TRBV27	TRBJ1-2	CASSPWGYGYTF	TGTGCCAGCAGTCCCTGGGGCTATGGCTACACCTTC
14	NA	NA	TRBV5-1	TRBJ2-1	CASSLGRTYNEQFF	TGCGCCAGCAGCTTGGGACGGACGTACAATGAGCAGTTCTTC
14	TRBD1	NA	TRBV6-2/TRBV6-3	TRBJ1-1	CASSLGQGITEAFF	TGTGCCAGCAGCTTGGGACAGGGAATCACTGAAGCTTTCTTT